This passage covers 26 T cell receptor beta chains from one sample sequenced in a study of blood T cells in healthy people across ages. The use of a sample-barcoded 5' primer and a J-beta primer mix characterized a second PCR of about 7 to 12 cycles. MiXCR, run by TCRdb on the 5' RACE reads, gives a single entry per CDR3 protein. The top ten clones hold about 2.1% of a sample with under 2,000,000 distinct CDR3 sequences, around half of them seen once. The sample consisted of blood. These receptor sequences come from a woman aged 40 to 50 in good health.

The chain uses TRBV4-1 and TRBJ2-7; no definite D call. Germline assignment: CDR1 MGHRA and CDR2 YSYEKL. V lost 2 bases, J lost 0 bases, and 8 bases lay in between. The CDR3 runs 14 residues. The CDR3 DNA follows: TGCGCCAGCAGCCAATCCGCTATCTCCTACGAGCAGTACTTC. This codes for CASSQSAISYEQYF.

This clonotype has just a few counts. The chain couples TRBV4-2 to TRBJ2-4; tentatively, D is TRBD1 or TRBD2 (5 bases each). The end of the DNA is better explained by TRBJ2-5, so the J call may be wrong. Germline CDR1 LGHNA, CDR2 YNFKEQ. This CDR3 is 14 amino acids long. The CDR3 region is CASSQDGAEETQYF. The CDR3 DNA reads as TGTGCCAGCAGCCAAGACGGGGCGGAGGAGACCCAGTACTTC.

As DNA, the CDR3 is TGTGCCAGCAGCTTAATAGCGAGTAGCACAGATACGCAGTATTTT. As protein: CASSLIASSTDTQYF. The chain is built from TRBV7-2 and TRBJ2-3, with D perhaps matching TRBD2 (5 bases). V lost 2 bases to trimming and J lost 0 bases, with 9 bases between them. CDR3 length equals 15 residues. Per the germline V gene, CDR1 is SGHTA and CDR2 is FQGNSA.

The CDR3 nucleotides are TGTGCCAGCGGCCAGGCTGGAGGGGTAGATACGCAGTATTTT. Translation gives CASGQAGGVDTQYF. V is TRBV7-3 and J is TRBJ2-3, with D maybe TRBD2 (6 bases). V lost 8 bases to trimming and J lost 5 bases, with 17 bases between them. Germline CDR1 reads SGHTA; CDR2 reads FQGTGA. The CDR3 contains 14 residues.

This sequence joins TRBV20-1 and TRBJ1-2; no clear D. V was clipped by 3 bases and J by 3 bases, with 11 bases between them. CDR1 is DFQATT and CDR2 is SNEGSKA in the germline V gene (reference sequence). This CDR3 spans 13 amino acids. For the CDR3, the DNA is TGCAGTGCTAGCGGCGGCGTGGACTATGGCTACACCTTC. The encoded protein is CSASGGVDYGYTF.

V gene TRBV20-1 combines with J gene TRBJ2-5; TRBD1 aligns across 8 bases. This CDR3 spans 23 amino acids. Per the germline V gene, CDR1 is DFQATT and CDR2 is SNEGSKA (reference sequence). With V trimmed by 4 bases and J by 5 bases, 36 bases remained unmatched. For the CDR3, the DNA is TGCAGTGCTACAAGCGATCCTCCCGGACAGGGAAAGGGATCAGGGATAGAACGGGAGACCCAGTACTTC. Translated, it gives CSATSDPPGQGKGSGIERETQYF.

The chain links TRBV27 to TRBJ1-1, with 10 nucleotides matching TRBD1. The CDR3 has 15 amino acids. Germline V lookup: CDR1 MNHEY, CDR2 SMNVEV (reference sequence). Unmatched junction bases numbered 5, after V lost 3 bases and J lost 4 bases. The CDR3 protein is CASSFRQGAFTEAFF. CDR3 nucleotide sequence: TGTGCCAGCAGTTTTAGACAGGGGGCTTTCACTGAAGCTTTCTTT.

This chain uses TRBV5-6 with TRBJ1-5, with 8 bases fitting TRBD1. The J segment lost 6 bases and the V segment lost 3 bases, leaving 8 bases of the junction unmatched. This CDR3 has 15 residues. From germline, CDR1 is SGHDT and CDR2 YYEEEE. The CDR3 DNA reads TGTGCCAGCAGCTACGGACAGGGAGGACGTCAGCCCCAGCATTTT. Protein product: CASSYGQGGRQPQHF.

The rearrangement joins TRBV24-1 to TRBJ1-5, with TRBD1 matching over 11 bases. The trim removed 5 bases at V and 6 bases at J, leaving 2 bases unmatched. The CDR3 contains 14 residues. CDR1 is KGHDR, CDR2 SFDVKD, per germline. The CDR3 sequence is CATSGTGGFQPQHF. CDR3 in DNA: TGTGCCACCAGTGGGACAGGGGGCTTTCAGCCCCAGCATTTT.

This chain links TRBV20-1 with TRBJ2-3; the match to TRBD2 covers 8 bases. Germline V lookup: CDR1 DFQATT, CDR2 SNEGSKA (reference sequence). The junction had 8 bases not matched to a gene; V was cut back by 3 bases and J by 6 bases. The CDR3 covers 14 residues. The CDR3: CSASRGGVSDTQYF. As DNA, the CDR3 is TGCAGTGCTAGCCGGGGGGGAGTATCGGATACGCAGTATTTT.

The chain uses TRBV12-3 or TRBV12-4 and TRBJ1-6; 7 bases match TRBD1. V dropped 5 bases and J dropped 7; count of bases not matched to a gene: 5. This CDR3 is built from 14 residues. CDR3 loop: CASSTGVGNSPLHF. The CDR3 bases are TGTGCCAGCAGTACAGGGGTTGGGAATTCACCCCTCCACTTT.

Here the CDR3 reads CASSQGTTNSPLHF. DNA of the CDR3: TGCGCCAGCAGCCAGGGGACGACGAATTCACCCCTCCACTTT. V gene TRBV5-1 combines with J gene TRBJ1-6; tentatively, D is TRBD1 (6 bases). CDR1 SGHRS and CDR2 YFSETQ come from the germline V gene. The V end was cut by 4 bases, the J end by 7 bases, with 12 bases between. The CDR3 covers 14 residues.

This chain's CDR3 is CASSLFGRGGLNTQYF. The CDR3 bases are TGTGCCAGCAGCTTATTCGGGCGGGGGGGCCTTAATACGCAGTATTTT. The chain couples TRBV11-2 to TRBJ2-3; 9 bases match TRBD2. Germline values: CDR1 SGHAT, CDR2 FQNNGV. There are 16 residues in the CDR3. The trim removed 2 bases at V and 7 bases at J, leaving 10 bases unmatched. Full variable domain (remainder filled in from reference TRBV11-2 and TRBJ2-3): EAGVAQSPRYKIIEKRQSVAFWCNPISGHATLYWYQQILGQGPKLLIQFQNNGVVDDSQLPKDRFSAERLKGVDSTLKIQPAKLEDSAVYLCASSLFGRGGLNTQYFGPGTRLTVL.

J is TRBJ1-2 and V is TRBV24-1; D is unclear. The germline CDR1 and CDR2 sequences are KGHDR and SFDVKD. This CDR3 contains 17 residues. The ends were cut back, 6 bases at V and 4 bases at J, with 23 bases in the middle. CDR3 amino acids: CATSPNLDKGGIYGYTF. As DNA, the CDR3 is TGTGCCACCAGTCCTAATTTAGACAAGGGTGGCATCTATGGCTACACCTTC.

The CDR3 sequence is CASKGTPYEQYF. The CDR3 nucleotides are TGCGCCAGCAAAGGGACACCATACGAGCAGTACTTC. The rearrangement joins TRBV5-1 to TRBJ2-7; tentative D call: TRBD1 (6 bases). Trimming shortened V by 6 bases and J by 4 bases, and 11 bases separated the two germline ends. Looked up from germline, CDR1 is SGHRS and CDR2 is YFSETQ. The CDR3 spans 12 residues.

This chain connects TRBV28 to TRBJ2-6, with D maybe TRBD2 (6 bases). This CDR3 has 19 amino acids. The V end was cut by 3 bases, the J end by 0 bases, with 18 bases between. In germline, CDR1 is MDHEN, CDR2 SYDVKM. The CDR3 DNA reads as TGTGCCAGCAGTTTCCTTAGACTCAGGAGGGACTCTGGGGCCAACGTCCTGACTTTC. This gives the protein CASSFLRLRRDSGANVLTF.

The gene calls are TRBV7-2 and TRBJ2-3; 8 nucleotides match TRBD2. V trimming: 11 bases; J trimming: 14 bases; junction bases outside the gene matches: 18. Germline V CDR1 and CDR2: SGHTA, FQGNSA. CDR3 size: 13 residues. CDR3 sequence: CAVGGGPLKVPYF. The DNA of the CDR3 is TGTGCCGTCGGGGGGGGCCCTTTAAAGGTTCCGTATTTT.

J is TRBJ1-1 and V is TRBV5-1, with 7 bases aligning to TRBD1. This CDR3 has 14 residues. J lost 4 bases, V lost 4 bases, and 7 bases had no gene match. Germline assignment: CDR1 SGHRS and CDR2 YFSETQ. This CDR3 reads CASSIRQGSTEAFF. The CDR3 DNA reads TGCGCCAGCAGCATTAGACAGGGATCCACTGAAGCTTTCTTT.

This clonotype was seen a handful of times. The chain has TRBV5-1 and TRBJ2-5, with a weak D call TRBD1 (6 bases). Germline V gene sequence: CDR1 SGHRS, CDR2 YFSETQ. This CDR3 contains 14 residues. Deletions cut 4 bases from V and 1 base from J, with 11 bases between. The CDR3, as DNA: TGCGCCAGCAGCCTCCGACAGGTCCAAGAGACCCAGTACTTC. It yields the protein CASSLRQVQETQYF.

This chain uses TRBV6-6 with TRBJ1-4, with a tentative D call TRBD1 (6 bases). Germline loops: CDR1 MNHNY, CDR2 SVGAGI (reference sequence). Trimming pared 6 bases from V and 11 bases from J, leaving 13 bases between. The CDR3 spans 12 residues. The CDR3 region is CASRLGAGKLFF. CDR3 DNA sequence: TGTGCCAGCAGGTTGGGGGCTGGGAAACTGTTTTTT.

The chain carries TRBV27 and TRBJ2-7; D tentatively reads TRBD1 or TRBD2 (5 bases each). V lost 5 bases and J 0 bases, leaving 14 bases between the germline ends. The CDR3 has 15 amino acids. The germline gives CDR1 MNHEY, CDR2 SMNVEV (reference sequence). CDR3: CASSRGRSSSYEQYF. The CDR3 bases are TGTGCCAGCAGTCGGGGACGGTCGAGCTCCTACGAGCAGTACTTC.

The rearrangement joins TRBV7-2 to TRBJ2-2; D remains unclear. Germline V CDR1 and CDR2: SGHTA, FQGNSA. Trimming took off 1 base at V and 4 bases at J, with 10 bases between the two ends. The CDR3 length is 15 residues. For the CDR3, the DNA is TGTGCCAGCAGCTTAGACAGCGCGGCCACCGGGGAGCTGTTTTTT. Residues: CASSLDSAATGELFF. Complete variable domain (other parts from reference TRBV7-2 and TRBJ2-2): GAGVSQSPSNKVTEKGKDVELRCDPISGHTALYWYRQSLGQGLEFLIYFQGNSAPDKSGLPSDRFSAERTGGSVSTLTIQRTQQEDSAVYLCASSLDSAATGELFFGEGSRLTVL.

This sequence joins TRBV7-2 and TRBJ1-2, with D perhaps matching TRBD1 (6 bases). The CDR3 spans 16 residues. CDR1 SGHTA and CDR2 FQGNSA come from the germline V gene. V lost 1 base and J lost 5, with 17 bases in between. CDR3 sequence reads: CASSLEGSGARYGYTF. The CDR3 bases are TGTGCCAGCAGCTTAGAAGGCTCGGGGGCGCGGTATGGCTACACCTTC.

The V gene is TRBV6-2 or TRBV6-3, the J gene TRBJ1-2; D is perhaps TRBD1 (6 bases). The CDR3 extends over 16 amino acids. CDR1 and CDR2 from the germline V gene are MNHEY and SVGEGT. V lost 7 bases and J lost 4, with 22 bases in between. CDR3 sequence reads: CASTQYGTQQPYGYTF. In DNA form, the CDR3 reads TGTGCCAGCACTCAATACGGGACACAGCAGCCCTATGGCTACACCTTC.

The chain employs TRBV20-1 and TRBJ2-3; 12 nucleotides line up with TRBD2. The CDR3 consists of 16 residues. V trimming: 6 bases; J trimming: 0 bases; junction bases outside the gene matches: 7. The V gene's germline CDR1 is DFQATT and CDR2 SNEGSKA (reference sequence). The CDR3 bases are TGCAGTGCAAAGAGAACTAGCGGGGGGAGCACAGATACGCAGTATTTT. It specifies CSAKRTSGGSTDTQYF.

The V gene is TRBV25-1, the J gene TRBJ1-1; the D gene is possibly TRBD1 (6 bases). Germline V gives CDR1 MGHDK, CDR2 SYGVNS. The CDR3 is 15 amino acids. V shed 10 bases and J shed 5 bases, with 23 bases lying between them. The CDR3 region has the DNA TGTGCCACCATTCCTCCTGGGGGGCGCTTAACTGAAGCTTTCTTT. Protein product: CATIPPGGRLTEAFF.